A selection of T cell receptor beta chains follows, all from one sample in a study of T cells after yellow fever vaccination. TCRdb fed the 5' RACE reads into MiXCR, producing one record per CDR3 protein. The sample has under 300,000 distinct CDR3 sequences; 10% to 15% are singletons. The sample was CD4+ T cells sorted from PBMCs, taken 45 days after the yellow fever booster vaccination. The receptors stem from a young man who received the YFV17D yellow fever vaccine. The CDR3 runs from the conserved cysteine through the conserved F or W. D genes are given only for firm matches. For some rows the clone size is stated as once, few or many, or as a class when expanded; others skip it.

>TRBV12-3/TRBV12-4|.|TRBJ2-1|many
TGTGCCAGCAGTCTGATTGGGTCCTACAATGAGCAGTTCTTC
CASSLIGSYNEQFF
>TRBV19|.|TRBJ2-3|few
TGTGCCAGCACGTTGGGCGGTCGAAGCACAGATACGCAGTATTTT
CASTLGGRSTDTQYF
>TRBV7-9|.|TRBJ2-7|few
TGTGCCAGCAGCGTTACTAATAGCTACGAGCAGTACTTC
CASSVTNSYEQYF
>TRBV20-1|.|TRBJ2-2|.
TGCAGTGCTGGGGGAGCCGGGGAGCTGTTTTTT
CSAGGAGELFF
>TRBV12-3/TRBV12-4|.|TRBJ2-1|few
TGTGCCAGCAGCTCCGGGCCGCGGCAGTTCTTC
CASSSGPRQFF
>TRBV5-8|TRBD2|TRBJ2-7|.
TGTGCCAGCAGCTCTGGGACTAGTTTTGGGGAGCAGTACTTC
CASSSGTSFGEQYF
>TRBV9|TRBD2|TRBJ2-1|.
TGTGCCAGCAGCGCCAGAGGCGGGAGGGGGTCCTACAATGAGCAGTTCTTC
CASSARGGRGSYNEQFF
>TRBV29-1|.|TRBJ2-5|.
TGCAGCGTTGGAGATCTTCAAGAGACCCAGTACTTC
CSVGDLQETQYF
>TRBV24-1|TRBD1|TRBJ2-1|.
TGTGCCACCAGTGATGGCTTAGGCACAGGGGGCTTAAATGAGCAGTTCTTC
CATSDGLGTGGLNEQFF
>TRBV12-3/TRBV12-4|.|TRBJ2-7|.
TGTGCCAGCAGTTCCGACTATCAGGGCGAGCAGTACTTC
CASSSDYQGEQYF
>TRBV7-2|.|TRBJ2-7|few
TGTGCCAGCAGCCTCCGGGACGCATACGAGCAGTACTTC
CASSLRDAYEQYF
>TRBV7-2|.|TRBJ1-1|.
TGTGCCAGCAGCTTACAGGGTTCCGAAGCTTTCTTT
CASSLQGSEAFF
>TRBV29-1|TRBD2|TRBJ2-4|.
TGCAGCGCCGGGGGACTAGGTAAAAACATTCAGTACTTC
CSAGGLGKNIQYF
>TRBV4-3|.|TRBJ2-5|few
TGCGCCAGCAGCCAAGATGTCCTGTCTTTCGAGACCCAGTACTTC
CASSQDVLSFETQYF
>TRBV5-4|.|TRBJ2-1|once
TGTGCCAGCACCTGGATGGGGAGCTACAATGAGCAGTTCTTC
CASTWMGSYNEQFF
>TRBV9|TRBD2|TRBJ2-1|few
TGTGCCAGCAGCCTGGGACTAGCCTCCCAGTCCGAGCAGTTCTTC
CASSLGLASQSEQFF
>TRBV5-1|.|TRBJ2-2|few
TGCGCCAGCAGCTTGCGTGACTCGGGCACCGGGGAGCTGTTTTTT
CASSLRDSGTGELFF
>TRBV5-1|.|TRBJ2-3|few
TGCGCCAGCAGCTCTGCTAGCACAGATACGCAGTATTTT
CASSSASTDTQYF
>TRBV7-9|.|TRBJ2-3|few
TGTGCCAGCAGGTATTCCAGGCTAAACCCTTCCGATACGCAGTATTTT
CASRYSRLNPSDTQYF
>TRBV7-9|.|TRBJ2-1|.
TGTGCCAGCAGCTTAGCGCCGTCAGGGCCCTACAATGAGCAGTTCTTC
CASSLAPSGPYNEQFF
>TRBV24-1|.|TRBJ2-1|few
TGTGCCACCAGTGATATAATGGGAGACACTCAGTTCTTC
CATSDIMGDTQFF
>TRBV24-1|.|TRBJ2-5|.
TGTGCCACCAGTGAGGCCGGGACCAAAGAGACCCAGTACTTC
CATSEAGTKETQYF
>TRBV20-1|.|TRBJ2-5|.
TGCAGTGCTGGGACCAGATCTCAGTTAGTGAGGGAGACCCAGTACTTC
CSAGTRSQLVRETQYF